This TCR beta chain is drawn from a study of blood T cell repertoires in COVID-19. Overall study: The samples span acute and convalescent COVID-19 from the United States, Italy and Spain. PBMCs, B-cell-depleted T cells, or T cells provided the cDNA or gDNA that made up the material.

Original data processing: Nucleated cell number was recorded as an estimate derived from reference gene primer amplification. Method: immunoSEQ multiplex PCR; TCRdb's copy keeps in-frame clones and lacks some. V and J calls and clone size come straight from that table; D and trimming were deduced from the DNA. Seen here are around 230,000 clones, about 86% observed once, and the top ten hold 7.5% to 9%. With 4 bases removed from V and 3 bases from J, the gap between germline ends came to 4 bases. Germline V gene data show CDR1 as SGHNT and CDR2 as YYREEE (reference sequence). CDR3 size: 11 residues. This TCR came from a woman between 50 and 59 years old with acute or convalescent COVID-19. V usage is TRBV5-4 and J usage is TRBJ1-1; no reliable D call. Material: peripheral blood. DNA of the CDR3: TGTGCCAGCAGCCTAGACACTGAAGCTTTCTTT. Its protein is CASSLDTEAFF.